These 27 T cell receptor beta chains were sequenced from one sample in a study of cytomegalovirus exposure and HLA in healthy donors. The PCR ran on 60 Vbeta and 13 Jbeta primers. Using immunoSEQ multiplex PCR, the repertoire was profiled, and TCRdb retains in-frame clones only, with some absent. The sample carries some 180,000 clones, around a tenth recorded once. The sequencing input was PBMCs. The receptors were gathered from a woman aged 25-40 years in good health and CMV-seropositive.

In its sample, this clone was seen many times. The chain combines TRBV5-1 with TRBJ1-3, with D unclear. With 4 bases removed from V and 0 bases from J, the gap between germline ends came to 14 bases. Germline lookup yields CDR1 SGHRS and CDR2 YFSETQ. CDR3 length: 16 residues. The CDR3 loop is CASSLETGSSGNTIYF. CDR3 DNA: TGCGCCAGCAGCCTAGAGACGGGGAGCTCTGGAAACACCATATATTTT.

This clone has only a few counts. This CDR3 is CASSLGGADTQYF. CDR3 DNA sequence: TGTGCCAGCAGCTTAGGTGGAGCAGATACGCAGTATTTT. V is TRBV7-6 and J is TRBJ2-3; D uncertain. The CDR3 extends over 13 amino acids. Germline CDR1 and CDR2: SGHVS and FNYEAQ. V was shortened by 1 base and J by 4 bases, with 6 bases between the two germline ends.

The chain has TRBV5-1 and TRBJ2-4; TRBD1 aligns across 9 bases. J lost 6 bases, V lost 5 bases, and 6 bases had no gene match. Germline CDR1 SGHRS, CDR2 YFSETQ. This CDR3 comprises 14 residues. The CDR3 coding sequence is TGCGCCAGCAGTGGACAGACAGGGGGAAACATTCAGTACTTC. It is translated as CASSGQTGGNIQYF.

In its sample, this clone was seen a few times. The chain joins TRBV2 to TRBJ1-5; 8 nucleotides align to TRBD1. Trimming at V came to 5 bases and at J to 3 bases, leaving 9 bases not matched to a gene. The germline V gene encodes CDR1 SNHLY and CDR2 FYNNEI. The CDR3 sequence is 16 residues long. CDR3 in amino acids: CASSSQGQGFNQPQHF. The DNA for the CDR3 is TGTGCCAGCAGTTCCCAAGGACAGGGCTTCAATCAGCCCCAGCATTTT.

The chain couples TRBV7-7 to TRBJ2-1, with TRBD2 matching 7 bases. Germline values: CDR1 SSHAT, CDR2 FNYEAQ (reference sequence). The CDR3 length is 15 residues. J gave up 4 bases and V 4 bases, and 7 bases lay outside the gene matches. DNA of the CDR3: TGTGCCAGCAGCTCGGGACTAACTCCGTACAATGAGCAGTTCTTC. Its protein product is CASSSGLTPYNEQFF. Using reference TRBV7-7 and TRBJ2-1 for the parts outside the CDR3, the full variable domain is GAGVSQSPRYKVTKRGQDVTLRCDPISSHATLYWYQQALGQGPEFLTYFNYEAQPDKSGLPSDRFSAERPEGSISTLTIQRTEQRDSAMYRCASSSGLTPYNEQFFGPGTRLTVL.

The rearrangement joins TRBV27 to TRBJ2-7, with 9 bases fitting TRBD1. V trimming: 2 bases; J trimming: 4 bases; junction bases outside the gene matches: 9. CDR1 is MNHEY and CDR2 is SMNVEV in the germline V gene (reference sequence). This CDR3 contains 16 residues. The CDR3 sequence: CASSLTPGQGWYEQYF. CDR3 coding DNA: TGTGCCAGCAGTTTAACTCCGGGACAGGGATGGTACGAGCAGTACTTC.

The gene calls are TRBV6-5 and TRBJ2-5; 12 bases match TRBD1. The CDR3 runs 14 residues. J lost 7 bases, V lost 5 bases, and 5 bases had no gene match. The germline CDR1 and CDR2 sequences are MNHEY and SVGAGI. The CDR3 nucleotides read TGTGCCAGCAGTCCGGGACAGGGGGCAGGGACCCAGTACTTC. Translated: CASSPGQGAGTQYF.

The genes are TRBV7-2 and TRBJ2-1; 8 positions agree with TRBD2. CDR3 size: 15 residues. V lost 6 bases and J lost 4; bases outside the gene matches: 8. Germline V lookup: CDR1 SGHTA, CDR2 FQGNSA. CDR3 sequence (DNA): TGTGCCAGCAGATCCGGGGGGGTGGGGTACAATGAGCAGTTCTTC. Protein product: CASRSGGVGYNEQFF. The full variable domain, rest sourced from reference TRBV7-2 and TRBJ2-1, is GAGVSQSPSNKVTEKGKDVELRCDPISGHTALYWYRQSLGQGLEFLIYFQGNSAPDKSGLPSDRFSAERTGGSVSTLTIQRTQQEDSAVYLCASRSGGVGYNEQFFGPGTRLTVL.

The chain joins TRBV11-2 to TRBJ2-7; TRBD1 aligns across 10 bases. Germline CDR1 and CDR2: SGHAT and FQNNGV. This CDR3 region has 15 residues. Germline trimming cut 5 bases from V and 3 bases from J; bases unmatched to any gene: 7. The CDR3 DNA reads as TGTGCCAGCAGCCCCGGACAGGGGGGGGACTACGAGCAGTACTTC. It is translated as CASSPGQGGDYEQYF.

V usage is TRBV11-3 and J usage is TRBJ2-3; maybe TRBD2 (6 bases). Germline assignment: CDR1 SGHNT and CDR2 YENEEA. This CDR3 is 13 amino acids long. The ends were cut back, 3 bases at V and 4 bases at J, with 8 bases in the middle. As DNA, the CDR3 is TGTGCCAGCAGCTTTCGGGGGTCAGATACGCAGTATTTT. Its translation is CASSFRGSDTQYF.

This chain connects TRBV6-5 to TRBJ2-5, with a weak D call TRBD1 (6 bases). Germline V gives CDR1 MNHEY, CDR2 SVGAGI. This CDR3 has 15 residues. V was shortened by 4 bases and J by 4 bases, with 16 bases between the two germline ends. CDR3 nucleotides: TGTGCCAGCAGTTGCTCTGGGGGCTCAAGAGAGACCCAGTACTTC. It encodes CASSCSGGSRETQYF.

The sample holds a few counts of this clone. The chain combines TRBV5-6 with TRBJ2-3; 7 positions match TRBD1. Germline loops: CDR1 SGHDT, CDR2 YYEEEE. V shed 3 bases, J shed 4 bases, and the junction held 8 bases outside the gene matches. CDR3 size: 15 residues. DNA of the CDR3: TGTGCCAGCAGCTCCCCCCGGACAGGAGCAGATACGCAGTATTTT. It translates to CASSSPRTGADTQYF.

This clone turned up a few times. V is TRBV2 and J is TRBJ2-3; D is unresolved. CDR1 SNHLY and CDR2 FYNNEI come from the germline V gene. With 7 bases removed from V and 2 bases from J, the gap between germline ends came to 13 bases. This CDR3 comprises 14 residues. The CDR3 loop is CASKRISATDTQYF. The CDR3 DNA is TGTGCCAGCAAGAGGATCAGCGCCACAGATACGCAGTATTTT. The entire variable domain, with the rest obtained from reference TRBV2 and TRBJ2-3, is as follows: EPEVTQTPSHQVTQMGQEVILRCVPISNHLYFYWYRQILGQKVEFLVSFYNNEISEKSEIFDDQFSVERPDGSNFTLKIRSTKLEDSAMYFCASKRISATDTQYFGPGTRLTVL.

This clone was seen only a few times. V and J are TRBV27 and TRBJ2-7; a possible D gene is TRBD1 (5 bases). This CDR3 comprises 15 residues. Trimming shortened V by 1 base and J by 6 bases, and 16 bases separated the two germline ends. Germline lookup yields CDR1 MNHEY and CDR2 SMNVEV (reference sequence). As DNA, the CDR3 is TGTGCCAGCAGTTTATTCCCCGGCCAGGGCCTCGAGCAGTACTTC. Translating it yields CASSLFPGQGLEQYF.

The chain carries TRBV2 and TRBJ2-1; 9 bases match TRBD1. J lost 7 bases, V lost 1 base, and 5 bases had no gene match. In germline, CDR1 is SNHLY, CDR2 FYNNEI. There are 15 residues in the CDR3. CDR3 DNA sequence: TGTGCCAGCAGTGAAGGACAGGGGGTAGGGAATGAGCAGTTCTTC. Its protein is CASSEGQGVGNEQFF.

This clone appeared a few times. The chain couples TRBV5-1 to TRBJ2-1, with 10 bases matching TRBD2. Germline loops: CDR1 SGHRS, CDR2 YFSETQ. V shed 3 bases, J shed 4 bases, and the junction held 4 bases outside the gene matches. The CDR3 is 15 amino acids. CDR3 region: CASSSGTSVYNEQFF. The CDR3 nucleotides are TGCGCCAGCAGCTCCGGGACTAGCGTTTACAATGAGCAGTTCTTC.

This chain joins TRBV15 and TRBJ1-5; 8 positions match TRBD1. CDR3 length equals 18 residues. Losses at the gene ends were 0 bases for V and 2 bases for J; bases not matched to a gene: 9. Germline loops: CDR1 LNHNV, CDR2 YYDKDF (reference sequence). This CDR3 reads CATSRDRGHRWGNQPQHF. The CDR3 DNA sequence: TGTGCCACCAGCAGAGACAGGGGGCACAGGTGGGGCAATCAGCCCCAGCATTTT.

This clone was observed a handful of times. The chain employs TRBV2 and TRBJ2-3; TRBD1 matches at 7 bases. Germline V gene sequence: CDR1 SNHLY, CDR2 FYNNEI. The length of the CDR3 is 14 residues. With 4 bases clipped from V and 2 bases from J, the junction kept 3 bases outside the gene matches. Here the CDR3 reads CASSGQGYTDTQYF. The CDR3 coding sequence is TGTGCCAGCAGTGGACAGGGATACACAGATACGCAGTATTTT.

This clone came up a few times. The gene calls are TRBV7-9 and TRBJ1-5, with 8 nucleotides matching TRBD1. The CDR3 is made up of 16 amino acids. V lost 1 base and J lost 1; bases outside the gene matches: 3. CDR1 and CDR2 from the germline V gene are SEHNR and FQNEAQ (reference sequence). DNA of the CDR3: TGTGCCAGCAGCTTAGACAGGGGGGGAAGCAATCAGCCCCAGCATTTT. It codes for CASSLDRGGSNQPQHF.

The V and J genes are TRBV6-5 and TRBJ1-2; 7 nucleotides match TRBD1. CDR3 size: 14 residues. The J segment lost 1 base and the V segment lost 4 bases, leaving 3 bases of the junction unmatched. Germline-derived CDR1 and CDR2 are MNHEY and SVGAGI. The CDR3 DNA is TGTGCCAGCAGTTCTTGGGACAGTAACTATGGCTACACCTTC. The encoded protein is CASSSWDSNYGYTF.

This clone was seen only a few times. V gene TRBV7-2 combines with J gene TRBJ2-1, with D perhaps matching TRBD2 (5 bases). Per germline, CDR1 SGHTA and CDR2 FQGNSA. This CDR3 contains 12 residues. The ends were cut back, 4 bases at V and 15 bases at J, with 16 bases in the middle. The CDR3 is CASSSPGSRSFF. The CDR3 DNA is TGTGCCAGCAGCTCCCCGGGGTCGAGGTCGTTCTTC.

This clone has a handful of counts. The CDR3: CASSQRRYTDTQYF. The CDR3 DNA follows: TGTGCCAGCAGCCAACGTCGTTACACAGATACGCAGTATTTT. The rearrangement joins TRBV14 to TRBJ2-3; no definite D call. Trimming shortened V by 2 bases and J by 2 bases, and 8 bases separated the two germline ends. The CDR3 has 14 residues. Germline assignment: CDR1 SGHDN and CDR2 FVKESK.

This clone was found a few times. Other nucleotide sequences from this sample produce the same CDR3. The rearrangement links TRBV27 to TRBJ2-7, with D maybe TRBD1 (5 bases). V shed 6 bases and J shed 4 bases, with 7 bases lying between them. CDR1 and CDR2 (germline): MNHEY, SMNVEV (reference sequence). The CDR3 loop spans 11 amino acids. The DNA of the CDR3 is TGTGCCAGCAGGCAGGGATACGAGCAGTACTTC. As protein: CASRQGYEQYF.

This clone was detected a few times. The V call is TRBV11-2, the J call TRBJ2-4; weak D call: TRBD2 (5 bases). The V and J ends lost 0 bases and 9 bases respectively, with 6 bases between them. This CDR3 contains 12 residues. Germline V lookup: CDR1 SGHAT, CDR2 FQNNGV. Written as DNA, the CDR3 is TGTGCCAGCAGCTTAGAGGGGAGCATTCAGTACTTC. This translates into CASSLEGSIQYF.

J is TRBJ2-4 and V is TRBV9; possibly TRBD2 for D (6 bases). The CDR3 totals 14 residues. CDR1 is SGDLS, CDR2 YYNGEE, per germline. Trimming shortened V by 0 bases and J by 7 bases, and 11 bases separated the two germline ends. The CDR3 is CASSVDGRVNIQYF. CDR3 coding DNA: TGTGCCAGCAGCGTAGACGGGAGAGTTAACATTCAGTACTTC.

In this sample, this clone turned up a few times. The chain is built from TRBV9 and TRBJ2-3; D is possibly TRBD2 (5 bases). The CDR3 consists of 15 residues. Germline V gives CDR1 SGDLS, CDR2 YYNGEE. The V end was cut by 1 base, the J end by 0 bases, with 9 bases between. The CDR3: CASSVRRPSTDTQYF. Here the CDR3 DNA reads TGTGCCAGCAGCGTACGGAGGCCAAGCACAGATACGCAGTATTTT.

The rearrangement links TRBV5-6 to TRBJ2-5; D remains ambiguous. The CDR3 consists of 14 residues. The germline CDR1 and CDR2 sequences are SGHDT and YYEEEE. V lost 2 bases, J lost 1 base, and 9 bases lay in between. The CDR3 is CASSLVQTQETQYF. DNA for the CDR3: TGTGCCAGCAGCTTAGTACAGACCCAAGAGACCCAGTACTTC.